This entry is about one T cell receptor (beta chain). What it binds is not known. CDR3 length equals 14 residues. Losses at the gene ends were 10 bases for V and 8 bases for J; bases not matched to a gene: 15. CDR1 MNHNS and CDR2 SASEGT come from the germline V gene. The data belong to a study of shared clonotypes between healthy human individuals. Each sample came from a Caucasian adult donor living in Nashville, Tennessee. Study conclusions and caveats: Generally, estimated richness proved larger in naive subsets than it did in memory subsets. There were few donors, and this limited the genetic and exposure-history diversity represented.

Each cell subset's genomic DNA was divided evenly among several immunoSEQ plates. Produced via immunoSEQ multiplex PCR; TCRdb's table is partial and in-frame only. Among under 2,500,000 clones, 95% were seen once, and the ten largest hold around 0.13%. The material sequenced was naive CD4+ T cells sorted from blood. Indicated subset: CD45RA+ positively selected. V and J are TRBV6-1 and TRBJ2-7; 9 bases match TRBD1. The receptor's source is a man aged 18 to 35 in good health. CDR3: CANGQGPGEGKQYF. CDR3 nucleotide sequence: TGTGCCAACGGACAGGGGCCTGGAGAAGGCAAGCAGTACTTC.